These T cell receptor beta chains were read from a single sample in a study of lymphopenia after photon versus proton radiotherapy. Sequencing was performed with immunoSEQ multiplex PCR; in TCRdb, only in-frame clones are kept and a portion is missing. The sample gives 20,000 to 25,000 clones, around 90% of which show up once; around 9% is in the top ten. The material sequenced was peripheral blood, taken from a patient treated with proton-based radiotherapy. The receptor set was obtained from a woman in her 70s with pancreatic cancer. Some clones in this sample may be carry-over from other donors' samples. The CDR3 runs from the conserved cysteine through the conserved F or W. The D gene is left open where the match is weak. A clone size is listed for some rows: how often the clone was seen (once, few, many), or a class if it is expanded.

clone_size: once; v_call: TRBV6-1; j_call: TRBJ2-2; d_call: NA; cdr3_aa: CASSEAGRFTGELFF; cdr3_nt: TGTGCCAGCAGTGAAGCCGGCAGGTTCACCGGGGAGCTGTTTTTT
clone_size: NA; v_call: TRBV19; j_call: TRBJ2-7; d_call: NA; cdr3_aa: CASSRQSFDEQYF; cdr3_nt: TGTGCCAGTAGTCGACAGTCCTTCGACGAGCAGTACTTC
clone_size: once; v_call: TRBV4-3; j_call: TRBJ2-2; d_call: TRBD2; cdr3_aa: CASSQDSGGLITGELFF; cdr3_nt: TGCGCCAGCAGCCAAGATTCGGGAGGCCTCATCACCGGGGAGCTGTTTTTT
clone_size: NA; v_call: TRBV4-3; j_call: TRBJ2-3; d_call: TRBD2; cdr3_aa: CASSFSGSGTDTQYF; cdr3_nt: TGCGCCAGCAGCTTTAGCGGGAGTGGCACAGATACGCAGTATTTT
clone_size: NA; v_call: TRBV4-2; j_call: TRBJ2-3; d_call: TRBD1; cdr3_aa: CASSQTRQGASTDTQYF; cdr3_nt: TGTGCCAGCAGCCAAACAAGACAGGGGGCTAGTACAGATACGCAGTATTTT
clone_size: NA; v_call: TRBV10-1; j_call: TRBJ2-2; d_call: NA; cdr3_aa: CATRAMTGELFF; cdr3_nt: TGCGCCACCCGGGCCATGACCGGGGAGCTGTTTTTT
clone_size: NA; v_call: TRBV19; j_call: TRBJ2-2; d_call: TRBD2; cdr3_aa: CASSMTGTSTGELFF; cdr3_nt: TGTGCCAGTAGTATGACCGGGACTAGCACCGGGGAGCTGTTTTTT
clone_size: NA; v_call: TRBV6-1; j_call: TRBJ2-7; d_call: NA; cdr3_aa: CASSGSTSADEQYF; cdr3_nt: TGTGCCAGCAGTGGTTCGACAAGTGCGGACGAGCAGTACTTC
clone_size: once; v_call: TRBV5-1; j_call: TRBJ2-3; d_call: NA; cdr3_aa: CASSLQGSTDTQYF; cdr3_nt: TGCGCCAGCAGCTTACAGGGAAGCACAGATACGCAGTATTTT
clone_size: once; v_call: TRBV9; j_call: TRBJ2-3; d_call: NA; cdr3_aa: CASSRSRDLTDTQYF; cdr3_nt: TGTGCCAGCAGCAGAAGCAGGGATCTGACAGATACGCAGTATTTT
clone_size: NA; v_call: TRBV5-6; j_call: TRBJ1-5; d_call: NA; cdr3_aa: CASSLMGEGEQPQHF; cdr3_nt: TGTGCCAGCAGCTTGATGGGGGAGGGGGAACAGCCCCAGCATTTT
clone_size: NA; v_call: TRBV15; j_call: TRBJ1-3; d_call: NA; cdr3_aa: CATSRDLPATLPSGNTIYF; cdr3_nt: TGTGCCACCAGCAGAGATCTACCGGCTACCCTGCCCTCTGGAAACACCATATATTTT